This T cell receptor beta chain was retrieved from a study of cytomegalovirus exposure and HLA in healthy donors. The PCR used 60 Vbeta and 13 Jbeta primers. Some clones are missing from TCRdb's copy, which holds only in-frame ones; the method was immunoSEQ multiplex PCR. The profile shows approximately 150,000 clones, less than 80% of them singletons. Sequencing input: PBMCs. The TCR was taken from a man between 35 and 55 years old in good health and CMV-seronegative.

This chain's CDR3 is CASSRGTSGGELFF. The CDR3 bases are TGTGCCAGTAGTCGCGGGACTAGCGGGGGGGAGCTGTTTTTT. The chain uses TRBV19 and TRBJ2-2; 12 bases fit TRBD2. CDR3 size: 14 residues. Germline V gene sequence: CDR1 LNHDA, CDR2 SQIVND (reference sequence). V gave up 5 bases and J gave up 8 bases; unmatched junction bases: 3.